The rows below give T cell receptor beta chains drawn from one sample of a study of cytomegalovirus exposure and HLA in healthy donors. The assay was immunoSEQ multiplex PCR, and TCRdb's table has in-frame clones only and misses some. This table holds under 200,000 clones, 76% found once. The sample was PBMCs. These receptors were obtained from a female donor in good health and CMV-seronegative. CDR3s include the opening cysteine and the closing phenylalanine or tryptophan. The D gene is left open where the match is weak. Only part of the rows carry a size: once, few, many, or a class if the clone is expanded.

v_gene: TRBV9
j_gene: TRBJ1-2
d_gene: NA
abundance: NA
CDR3aa: CASSVDGSAGYTF
CDR3nt: TGTGCCAGCAGCGTAGACGGGAGTGCGGGCTACACCTTC

v_gene: TRBV19
j_gene: TRBJ1-1
d_gene: NA
abundance: once
CDR3aa: CASSWRGSQNTEAFF
CDR3nt: TGTGCCAGTAGTTGGCGCGGGTCGCAGAACACTGAAGCTTTCTTT

v_gene: TRBV5-6
j_gene: TRBJ2-1
d_gene: NA
abundance: NA
CDR3aa: CASSPGSSAIYNEQFF
CDR3nt: TGTGCCAGCAGCCCCGGGTCGAGCGCAATCTACAATGAGCAGTTCTTC

v_gene: TRBV2
j_gene: TRBJ2-2
d_gene: TRBD1
abundance: NA
CDR3aa: CASTGTGGTGELFF
CDR3nt: TGTGCCAGCACCGGGACAGGAGGCACCGGGGAGCTATTTTTT

v_gene: TRBV6-1
j_gene: TRBJ1-5
d_gene: TRBD1
abundance: NA
CDR3aa: CASSPGQGSSQPQHF
CDR3nt: TGTGCCAGCAGTCCGGGACAGGGGTCTTCTCAGCCCCAGCATTTT

v_gene: TRBV27
j_gene: TRBJ1-2
d_gene: NA
abundance: few
CDR3aa: CASTTRLQASNYGYTF
CDR3nt: TGTGCCAGCACCACCCGTTTGCAGGCTTCTAACTATGGCTACACCTTC

v_gene: TRBV9
j_gene: TRBJ2-7
d_gene: NA
abundance: NA
CDR3aa: CASSVGSGSYEQYF
CDR3nt: TGTGCCAGCAGCGTAGGATCAGGCTCCTACGAGCAGTACTTC

v_gene: TRBV5-8
j_gene: TRBJ2-7
d_gene: NA
abundance: once
CDR3aa: CASSSPSVAYEQYF
CDR3nt: TGTGCCAGCAGTTCCCCCAGCGTGGCCTACGAGCAGTACTTC

v_gene: TRBV9
j_gene: TRBJ2-7
d_gene: NA
abundance: NA
CDR3aa: CASSVTDRTYEQYF
CDR3nt: TGTGCCAGCAGCGTCACGGACAGAACCTACGAGCAGTACTTC

v_gene: TRBV19
j_gene: TRBJ1-5
d_gene: TRBD1
abundance: NA
CDR3aa: CASSLQDRGGGQPQHF
CDR3nt: TGTGCCAGTAGTCTCCAGGACAGGGGAGGAGGTCAGCCCCAGCATTTT

v_gene: TRBV7-9
j_gene: TRBJ2-3
d_gene: TRBD2
abundance: NA
CDR3aa: CASSPVLAGGDTQYF
CDR3nt: TGTGCCAGCAGCCCCGTTCTAGCGGGGGGAGATACGCAGTATTTT

v_gene: TRBV9
j_gene: TRBJ2-7
d_gene: TRBD1
abundance: NA
CDR3aa: CASSVTTGGAYEQYF
CDR3nt: TGTGCCAGCAGCGTAACGACAGGGGGGGCCTACGAGCAGTACTTC

v_gene: TRBV25-1
j_gene: TRBJ1-2
d_gene: TRBD1
abundance: NA
CDR3aa: CASSALGTGVFGYTF
CDR3nt: TGTGCCAGCAGTGCCCTAGGGACAGGGGTTTTTGGCTACACCTTC

v_gene: TRBV5-1
j_gene: TRBJ1-4
d_gene: NA
abundance: NA
CDR3aa: CASSLAGTTGSNNEKLFF
CDR3nt: TGCGCCAGCAGCTTGGCCGGGACAACGGGCTCCAATAATGAAAAACTGTTTTTT

v_gene: TRBV10-3
j_gene: TRBJ2-2
d_gene: NA
abundance: NA
CDR3aa: CAISESGRAGTLVTGELFF
CDR3nt: TGTGCCATCAGTGAGTCGGGAAGGGCCGGGACACTAGTAACCGGGGAGCTGTTTTTT

v_gene: TRBV10-3
j_gene: TRBJ1-1
d_gene: TRBD1
abundance: NA
CDR3aa: CAISFDRVAEAFF
CDR3nt: TGTGCCATCAGTTTCGACAGGGTAGCTGAAGCTTTCTTT

v_gene: TRBV27
j_gene: TRBJ1-2
d_gene: TRBD1
abundance: few
CDR3aa: CASSLLPDRGSGYTF
CDR3nt: TGTGCCAGCAGTTTATTACCGGACAGGGGGTCTGGCTACACCTTC

v_gene: TRBV7-2
j_gene: TRBJ1-2
d_gene: TRBD1
abundance: NA
CDR3aa: CASRKPGTGYGYTF
CDR3nt: TGTGCCAGCAGAAAACCCGGGACAGGCTATGGCTACACCTTC

v_gene: TRBV29-1
j_gene: TRBJ2-1
d_gene: NA
abundance: NA
CDR3aa: CSVVLREQFF
CDR3nt: TGCAGCGTTGTACTGAGAGAGCAGTTCTTC

v_gene: TRBV30
j_gene: TRBJ2-1
d_gene: NA
abundance: NA
CDR3aa: CAWSVGGETYNEQFF
CDR3nt: TGTGCCTGGAGTGTGGGGGGAGAAACCTACAATGAGCAGTTCTTC

v_gene: TRBV7-2
j_gene: TRBJ2-5
d_gene: TRBD1
abundance: NA
CDR3aa: CASSFDRAQETQYF
CDR3nt: TGTGCCAGCAGCTTTGACAGGGCACAAGAGACCCAGTACTTC

v_gene: TRBV7-3
j_gene: TRBJ2-1
d_gene: TRBD2
abundance: NA
CDR3aa: CASSLTRRASGLLTGEQFF
CDR3nt: TGTGCCAGCAGCTTGACCCGGAGGGCTAGCGGCCTCCTGACGGGTGAGCAGTTCTTC

v_gene: TRBV15
j_gene: TRBJ1-1
d_gene: NA
abundance: NA
CDR3aa: CATSREAGRNTEAFF
CDR3nt: TGTGCCACCAGCAGAGAAGCGGGCAGGAACACTGAAGCTTTCTTT

v_gene: TRBV5-6
j_gene: TRBJ1-1
d_gene: TRBD1
abundance: NA
CDR3aa: CASSWGQGRNTEAFF
CDR3nt: TGTGCCAGCAGCTGGGGACAGGGGAGGAACACTGAAGCTTTCTTT

v_gene: TRBV4-2
j_gene: TRBJ2-7
d_gene: TRBD1
abundance: NA
CDR3aa: CASSQDLGQIYEQYF
CDR3nt: TGTGCCAGCAGCCAAGATCTGGGACAGATTTACGAGCAGTACTTC

v_gene: TRBV4-3
j_gene: TRBJ1-3
d_gene: NA
abundance: NA
CDR3aa: CASSFGRITGNTIYF
CDR3nt: TGCGCCAGCAGCTTTGGCAGGATTACAGGAAACACCATATATTTT

v_gene: TRBV15
j_gene: TRBJ2-6
d_gene: TRBD1
abundance: NA
CDR3aa: CATSIGQAGANVLTF
CDR3nt: TGTGCCACCAGCATCGGACAGGCTGGGGCCAACGTCCTGACTTTC

v_gene: TRBV27
j_gene: TRBJ2-7
d_gene: TRBD2
abundance: NA
CDR3aa: CASSSPGLAGVHEQYF
CDR3nt: TGTGCCAGCAGTTCCCCGGGACTAGCGGGAGTTCACGAGCAGTACTTC

v_gene: TRBV9
j_gene: TRBJ2-1
d_gene: TRBD2
abundance: NA
CDR3aa: CASSIRVAGGSNEQFF
CDR3nt: TGTGCCAGCAGCATCCGGGTAGCGGGGGGTTCCAATGAGCAGTTCTTC

v_gene: TRBV6-5
j_gene: TRBJ2-4
d_gene: NA
abundance: NA
CDR3aa: CASSSGGLAKNIQYF
CDR3nt: TGTGCCAGCAGTTCCGGAGGGCTAGCCAAAAACATTCAGTACTTC

v_gene: TRBV4-3
j_gene: TRBJ2-7
d_gene: NA
abundance: NA
CDR3aa: CASSQDTVYEQYF
CDR3nt: TGCGCCAGCAGCCAAGATACGGTCTACGAGCAGTACTTC

v_gene: TRBV19
j_gene: TRBJ1-1
d_gene: NA
abundance: NA
CDR3aa: CASGRPGAETEAFF
CDR3nt: TGTGCTAGTGGGCGACCAGGGGCTGAAACTGAAGCTTTCTTT

v_gene: TRBV4-1
j_gene: TRBJ1-2
d_gene: TRBD1
abundance: NA
CDR3aa: CASSPEHRGRGYGYTF
CDR3nt: TGCGCCAGCAGCCCAGAACACAGGGGTCGAGGCTATGGCTACACCTTC

v_gene: TRBV7-6
j_gene: TRBJ2-7
d_gene: TRBD1
abundance: NA
CDR3aa: CASSLGRGTGEEQYF
CDR3nt: TGTGCCAGCAGCTTGGGAAGGGGGACAGGGGAAGAGCAGTACTTC

v_gene: TRBV11-2
j_gene: TRBJ1-1
d_gene: NA
abundance: NA
CDR3aa: CASSSRQAPGTEAFF
CDR3nt: TGTGCCAGCAGTTCAAGACAGGCACCGGGTACTGAAGCTTTCTTT

v_gene: TRBV4-2
j_gene: TRBJ1-5
d_gene: NA
abundance: few
CDR3aa: CASSQGDGGPTQPQHF
CDR3nt: TGTGCCAGCAGCCAAGGGGATGGGGGCCCGACTCAGCCCCAGCATTTT

v_gene: TRBV28
j_gene: TRBJ2-1
d_gene: TRBD2
abundance: NA
CDR3aa: CASSRGGLDQLF
CDR3nt: TGTGCCAGCAGTCGGGGAGGACTAGACCAGCTCTTC

v_gene: TRBV6-1
j_gene: TRBJ2-2
d_gene: NA
abundance: NA
CDR3aa: CASMRVKYTGELFF
CDR3nt: TGTGCCAGCATGAGGGTAAAATACACCGGGGAGCTGTTTTTT

v_gene: TRBV7-9
j_gene: TRBJ1-2
d_gene: NA
abundance: NA
CDR3aa: CASSLTHGNYGYTF
CDR3nt: TGTGCCAGCAGCTTAACTCACGGGAACTATGGCTACACCTTC

v_gene: TRBV28
j_gene: TRBJ2-1
d_gene: NA
abundance: NA
CDR3aa: CASRLRDLVYNEQFF
CDR3nt: TGTGCCAGCAGACTCCGGGACTTGGTATACAATGAGCAGTTCTTC

v_gene: TRBV2
j_gene: TRBJ2-2
d_gene: NA
abundance: NA
CDR3aa: CASSEREAGELFF
CDR3nt: TGTGCCAGCAGTGAAAGGGAGGCCGGGGAGCTGTTTTTT